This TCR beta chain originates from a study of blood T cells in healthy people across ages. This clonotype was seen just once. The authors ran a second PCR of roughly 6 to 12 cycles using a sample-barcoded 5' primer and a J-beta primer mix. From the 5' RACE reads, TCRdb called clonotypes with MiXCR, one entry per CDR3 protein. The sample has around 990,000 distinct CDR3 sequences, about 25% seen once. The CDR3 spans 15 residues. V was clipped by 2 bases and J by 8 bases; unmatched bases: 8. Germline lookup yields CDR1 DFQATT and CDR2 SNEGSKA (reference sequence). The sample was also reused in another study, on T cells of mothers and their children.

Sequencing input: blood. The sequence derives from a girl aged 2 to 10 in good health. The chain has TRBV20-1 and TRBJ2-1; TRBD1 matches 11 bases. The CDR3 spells CSARNGQGAQDEQFF. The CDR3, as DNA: TGCAGTGCTAGAAACGGACAGGGGGCGCAGGATGAGCAGTTCTTC.